This T cell receptor beta chain stems from a study of blood T cell repertoires in COVID-19. For the study at large: Samples of COVID-19 (acute and convalescent) were obtained from the United States, Italy and Spain. PBMCs, B-cell-depleted T cells, or T cells were the source of the cDNA or gDNA that made up the material.

This CDR3 has 15 amino acids. Trimming cost V 4 bases and J 0 bases, with 8 bases left between them. CDR1 SGHRS and CDR2 YFSETQ come from the germline V gene. Assay used: immunoSEQ multiplex PCR; TCRdb lists only in-frame clones, some missing. The repertoire consists of more than 60,000 clones, with over 65% occurring once and the leading ten covering about 2.5%. The V call is TRBV5-1, the J call TRBJ2-6, with D unresolved. The sequencing input was peripheral blood. This clonotype was obtained from a human donor with acute or convalescent COVID-19. The donor label of this sample is uncertain. The CDR3 DNA is TGCGCCAGCAGCGAGGTGGTCTCTGGGGCCAACGTCCTGACTTTC. Protein sequence: CASSEVVSGANVLTF.